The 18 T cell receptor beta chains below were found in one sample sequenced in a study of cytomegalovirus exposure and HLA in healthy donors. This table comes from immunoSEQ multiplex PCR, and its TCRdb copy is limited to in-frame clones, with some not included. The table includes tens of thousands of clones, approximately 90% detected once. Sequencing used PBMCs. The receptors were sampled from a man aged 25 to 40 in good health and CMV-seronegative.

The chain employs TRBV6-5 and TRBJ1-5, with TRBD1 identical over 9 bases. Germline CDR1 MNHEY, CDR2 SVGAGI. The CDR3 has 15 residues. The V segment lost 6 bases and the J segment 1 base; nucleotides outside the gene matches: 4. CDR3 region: CASSPDRGSNQPQHF. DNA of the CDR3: TGTGCCAGCAGCCCAGACAGGGGGAGCAATCAGCCCCAGCATTTT.

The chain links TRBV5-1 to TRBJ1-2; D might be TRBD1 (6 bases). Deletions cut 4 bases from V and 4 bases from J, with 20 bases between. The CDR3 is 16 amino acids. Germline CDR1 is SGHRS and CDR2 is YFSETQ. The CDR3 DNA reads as TGCGCCAGCAGCATTGTGGGGGACAATGCGGGCTATGGCTACACCTTC. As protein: CASSIVGDNAGYGYTF. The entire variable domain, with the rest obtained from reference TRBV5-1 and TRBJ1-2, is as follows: KAGVTQTPRYLIKTRGQQVTLSCSPISGHRSVSWYQQTPGQGLQFLFEYFSETQRNKGNFPGRFSGRQFSNSRSEMNVSTLELGDSALYLCASSIVGDNAGYGYTFGSGTRLTVV.

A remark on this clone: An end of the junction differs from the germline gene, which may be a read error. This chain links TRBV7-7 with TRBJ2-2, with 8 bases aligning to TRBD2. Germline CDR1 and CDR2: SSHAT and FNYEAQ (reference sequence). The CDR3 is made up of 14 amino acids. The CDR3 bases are TGTGCTAGCAGCCGGACTAGCCGGACCGGGGAGCTGTTTTTT. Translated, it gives CASSRTSRTGELFF.

CDR3 bases: TGTGCCAGCACAACTAGCGGGGCCTCCGGAGGCGGGGAGCTGTTTTTT. Translation: CASTTSGASGGGELFF. V gene TRBV2 combines with J gene TRBJ2-2; 10 bases align to TRBD2. V shed 7 bases and J 7 bases; nucleotides not matched to a gene: 12. The CDR3 is 16 residues long. CDR1 and CDR2 (germline): SNHLY, FYNNEI. Full variable domain (missing parts from reference TRBV2 and TRBJ2-2): EPEVTQTPSHQVTQMGQEVILRCVPISNHLYFYWYRQILGQKVEFLVSFYNNEISEKSEIFDDQFSVERPDGSNFTLKIRSTKLEDSAMYFCASTTSGASGGGELFFGEGSRLTVL.

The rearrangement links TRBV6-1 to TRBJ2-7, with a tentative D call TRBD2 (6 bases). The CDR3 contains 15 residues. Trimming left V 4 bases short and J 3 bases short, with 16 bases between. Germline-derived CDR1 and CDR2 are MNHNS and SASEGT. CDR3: CASSGFGREDYEQYF. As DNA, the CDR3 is TGTGCCAGCAGTGGATTTGGCAGGGAGGACTACGAGCAGTACTTC.

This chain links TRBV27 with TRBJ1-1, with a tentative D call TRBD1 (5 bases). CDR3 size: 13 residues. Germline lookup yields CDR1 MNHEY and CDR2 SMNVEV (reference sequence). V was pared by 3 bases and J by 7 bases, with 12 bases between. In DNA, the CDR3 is TGTGCCAGCAGTTTGACAGCCGAATTTGAAGCTTTCTTT. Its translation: CASSLTAEFEAFF.

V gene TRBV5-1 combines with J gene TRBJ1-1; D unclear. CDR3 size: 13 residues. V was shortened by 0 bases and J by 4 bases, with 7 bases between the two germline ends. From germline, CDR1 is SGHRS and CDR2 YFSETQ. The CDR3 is CASSLGSSTEAFF. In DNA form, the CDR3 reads TGCGCCAGCAGCTTGGGTAGTAGCACTGAAGCTTTCTTT.

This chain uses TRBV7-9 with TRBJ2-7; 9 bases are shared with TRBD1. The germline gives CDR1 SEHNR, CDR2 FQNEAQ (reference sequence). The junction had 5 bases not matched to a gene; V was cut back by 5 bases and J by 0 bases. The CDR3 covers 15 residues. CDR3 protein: CASSGTGRYSYEQYF. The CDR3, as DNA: TGTGCCAGCAGCGGGACAGGGCGATACTCCTACGAGCAGTACTTC.

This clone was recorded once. Here the CDR3 reads CASSTKTGAASGANVLTF. The CDR3 nucleotides are TGTGCCAGCAGCACAAAGACAGGGGCGGCCTCTGGGGCCAACGTCCTGACTTTC. J is TRBJ2-6 and V is TRBV7-8, with TRBD1 matching 8 bases. Trimming removed 5 bases from V and 0 bases from J; junction bases left unmatched: 9. CDR3 size: 18 residues. From germline, CDR1 is SGHVS and CDR2 FQNEAQ.

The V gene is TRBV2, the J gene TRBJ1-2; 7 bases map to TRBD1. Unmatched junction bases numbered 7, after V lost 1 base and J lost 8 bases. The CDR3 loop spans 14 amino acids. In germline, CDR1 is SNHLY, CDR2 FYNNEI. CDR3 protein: CASSEGQGVAGYTF. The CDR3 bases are TGTGCCAGCAGTGAAGGTCAGGGGGTCGCCGGCTACACCTTC.

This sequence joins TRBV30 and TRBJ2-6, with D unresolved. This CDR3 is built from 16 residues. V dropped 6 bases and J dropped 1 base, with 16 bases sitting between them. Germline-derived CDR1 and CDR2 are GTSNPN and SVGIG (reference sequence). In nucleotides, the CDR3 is TGTGCCTGCAGCGAAATGGCAGTATCTGGGGCCAACGTCCTGACTTTC. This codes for CACSEMAVSGANVLTF.

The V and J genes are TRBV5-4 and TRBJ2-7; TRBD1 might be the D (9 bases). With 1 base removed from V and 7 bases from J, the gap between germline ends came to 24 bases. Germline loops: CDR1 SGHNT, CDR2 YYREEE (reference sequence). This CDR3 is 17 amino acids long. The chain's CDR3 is CASSLLPTGTGTREQYF. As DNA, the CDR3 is TGTGCCAGCAGCTTGTTGCCCACCGGGACAGGGACTAGGGAGCAGTACTTC. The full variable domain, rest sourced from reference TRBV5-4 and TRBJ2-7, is ETGVTQSPTHLIKTRGQQVTLRCSSQSGHNTVSWYQQALGQGPQFIFQYYREEENGRGNFPPRFSGLQFPNYSSELNVNALELDDSALYLCASSLLPTGTGTREQYFGPGTRLTVT.

The CDR3 spells CASSHPRGNNSPLHF. In DNA, the CDR3 is TGCGCCAGCAGCCACCCCCGAGGCAATAATTCACCCCTCCACTTT. The rearrangement joins TRBV4-1 to TRBJ1-6; D unclear. V lost 3 bases and J lost 5, with 11 bases in between. The germline V gene has CDR1 MGHRA and CDR2 YSYEKL. The CDR3 extends over 15 amino acids.

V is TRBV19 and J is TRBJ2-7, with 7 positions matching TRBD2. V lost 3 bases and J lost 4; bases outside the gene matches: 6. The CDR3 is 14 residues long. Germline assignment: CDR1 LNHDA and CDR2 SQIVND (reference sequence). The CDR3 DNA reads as TGTGCCAGTAGTATCAGGCGGGAGTTTTACGAGCAGTACTTC. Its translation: CASSIRREFYEQYF. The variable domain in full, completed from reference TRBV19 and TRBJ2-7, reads DGGITQSPKYLFRKEGQNVTLSCEQNLNHDAMYWYRQDPGQGLRLIYYSQIVNDFQKGDIAEGYSVSREKKESFPLTVTSAQKNPTAFYLCASSIRREFYEQYFGPGTRLTVT.

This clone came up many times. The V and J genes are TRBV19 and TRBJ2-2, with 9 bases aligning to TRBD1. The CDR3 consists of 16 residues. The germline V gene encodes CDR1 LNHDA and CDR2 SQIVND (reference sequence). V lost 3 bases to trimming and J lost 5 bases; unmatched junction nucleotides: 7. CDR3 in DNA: TGTGCCAGTAGTATTGGACAGGGGATGGTAACCGGGGAGCTGTTTTTT. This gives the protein CASSIGQGMVTGELFF.

The CDR3 loop is CASSLVGAAEKLFF. DNA for the CDR3: TGTGCCAGCAGCTTAGTTGGGGCAGCTGAAAAACTGTTTTTT. The chain carries TRBV7-2 and TRBJ1-4; TRBD1 might be the D (5 bases). Germline loops: CDR1 SGHTA, CDR2 FQGNSA. Trimming removed 1 base from V and 7 bases from J, with 10 bases in between. The CDR3 loop spans 14 amino acids.

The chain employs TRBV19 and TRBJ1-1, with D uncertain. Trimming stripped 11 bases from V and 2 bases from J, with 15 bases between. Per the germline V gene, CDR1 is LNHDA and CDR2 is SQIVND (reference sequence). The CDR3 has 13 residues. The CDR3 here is CASALRVNTEAFF. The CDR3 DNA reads TGTGCCTCCGCCCTGAGAGTCAACACTGAAGCTTTCTTT.

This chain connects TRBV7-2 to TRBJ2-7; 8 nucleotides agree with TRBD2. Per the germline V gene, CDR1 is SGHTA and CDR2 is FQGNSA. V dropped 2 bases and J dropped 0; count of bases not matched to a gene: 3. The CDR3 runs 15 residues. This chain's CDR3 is CASSLWAGGSYEQYF. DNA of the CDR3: TGTGCCAGCAGCTTATGGGCGGGGGGCTCCTACGAGCAGTACTTC.